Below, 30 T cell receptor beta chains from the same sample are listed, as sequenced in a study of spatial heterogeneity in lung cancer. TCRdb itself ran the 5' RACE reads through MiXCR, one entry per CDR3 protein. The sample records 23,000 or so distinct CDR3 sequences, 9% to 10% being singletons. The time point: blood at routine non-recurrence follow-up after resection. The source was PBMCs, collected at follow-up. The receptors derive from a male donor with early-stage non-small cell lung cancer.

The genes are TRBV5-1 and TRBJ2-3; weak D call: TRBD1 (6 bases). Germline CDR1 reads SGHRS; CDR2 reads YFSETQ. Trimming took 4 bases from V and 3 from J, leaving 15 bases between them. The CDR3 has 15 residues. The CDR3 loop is CASSIQGPGTDTQYF. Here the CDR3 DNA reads TGCGCCAGCAGCATTCAGGGGCCAGGGACAGATACGCAGTATTTT.

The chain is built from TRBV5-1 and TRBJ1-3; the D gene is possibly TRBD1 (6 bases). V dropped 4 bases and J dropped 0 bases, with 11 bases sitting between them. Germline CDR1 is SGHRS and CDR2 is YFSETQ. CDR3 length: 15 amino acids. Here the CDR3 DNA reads TGCGCCAGCAGCATCGGGACAAACTCTGGAAACACCATATATTTT. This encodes CASSIGTNSGNTIYF.

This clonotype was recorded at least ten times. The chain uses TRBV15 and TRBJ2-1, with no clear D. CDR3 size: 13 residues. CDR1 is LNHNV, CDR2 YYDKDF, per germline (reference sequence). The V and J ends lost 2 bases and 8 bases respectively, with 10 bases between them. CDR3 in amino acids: CATSRQGYDEQFF. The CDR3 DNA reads TGTGCCACCAGCAGACAAGGGTACGATGAGCAGTTCTTC.

The CDR3 loop reads CASSFQERTNYEQYF. Written as DNA, the CDR3 is TGTGCCAGCAGCTTTCAGGAACGGACCAACTACGAGCAGTACTTC. V usage is TRBV7-9 and J usage is TRBJ2-7; D is unclear. Trimming left V 3 bases short and J 3 bases short, with 15 bases between. The length of the CDR3 is 15 residues. Germline V lookup: CDR1 SEHNR, CDR2 FQNEAQ (reference sequence).

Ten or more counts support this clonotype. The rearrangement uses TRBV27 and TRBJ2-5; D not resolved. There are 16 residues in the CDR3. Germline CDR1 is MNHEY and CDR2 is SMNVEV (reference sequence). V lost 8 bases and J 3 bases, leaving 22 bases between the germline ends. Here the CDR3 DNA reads TGTGCCAGCGTGGTAGTTTATTGGGCTACCGAAGAGACCCAGTACTTC. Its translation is CASVVVYWATEETQYF.

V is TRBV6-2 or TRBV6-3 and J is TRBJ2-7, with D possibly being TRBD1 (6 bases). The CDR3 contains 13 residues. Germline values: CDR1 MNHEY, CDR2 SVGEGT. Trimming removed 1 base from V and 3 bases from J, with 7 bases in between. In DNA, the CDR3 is TGTGCCAGCAGTTACTGGGACAACTACGAGCAGTACTTC. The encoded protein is CASSYWDNYEQYF.

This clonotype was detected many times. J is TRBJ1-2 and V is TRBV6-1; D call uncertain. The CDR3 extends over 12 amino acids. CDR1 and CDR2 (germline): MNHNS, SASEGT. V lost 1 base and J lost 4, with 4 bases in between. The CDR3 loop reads CASSEGSYGYTF. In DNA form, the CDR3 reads TGTGCCAGCAGTGAAGGGAGCTATGGCTACACCTTC.

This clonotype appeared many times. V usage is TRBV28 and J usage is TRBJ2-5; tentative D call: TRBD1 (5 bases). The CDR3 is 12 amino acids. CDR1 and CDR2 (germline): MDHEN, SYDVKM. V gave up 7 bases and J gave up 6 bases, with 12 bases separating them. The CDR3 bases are TGTGCCAGCACCTCGCCAGGGAAGACCCAGTACTTC. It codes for CASTSPGKTQYF.

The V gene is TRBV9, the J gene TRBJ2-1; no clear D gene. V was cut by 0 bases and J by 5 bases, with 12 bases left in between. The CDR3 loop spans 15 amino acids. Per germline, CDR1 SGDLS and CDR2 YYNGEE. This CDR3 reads CASSVVGSTNNEQFF. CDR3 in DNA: TGTGCCAGCAGCGTAGTAGGCAGCACCAACAATGAGCAGTTCTTC.

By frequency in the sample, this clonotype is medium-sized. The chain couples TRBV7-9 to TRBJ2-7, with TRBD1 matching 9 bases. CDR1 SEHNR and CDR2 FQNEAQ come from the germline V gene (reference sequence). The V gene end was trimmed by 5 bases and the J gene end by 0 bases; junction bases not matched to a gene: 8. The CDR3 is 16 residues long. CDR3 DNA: TGTGCCAGCAGCCCCCAGGGACAGGGAGTCTCCTACGAGCAGTACTTC. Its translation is CASSPQGQGVSYEQYF.

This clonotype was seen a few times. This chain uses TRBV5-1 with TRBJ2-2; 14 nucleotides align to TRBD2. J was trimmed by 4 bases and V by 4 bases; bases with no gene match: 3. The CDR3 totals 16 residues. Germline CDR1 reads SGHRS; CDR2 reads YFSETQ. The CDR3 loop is CASSGGLAGVTGELFF. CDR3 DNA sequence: TGCGCCAGCAGCGGGGGACTAGCGGGAGTCACCGGGGAGCTGTTTTTT.

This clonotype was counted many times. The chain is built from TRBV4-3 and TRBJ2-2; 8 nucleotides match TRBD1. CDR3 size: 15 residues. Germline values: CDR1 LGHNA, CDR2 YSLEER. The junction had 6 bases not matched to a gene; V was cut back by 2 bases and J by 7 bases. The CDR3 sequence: CASSQRDRPFGELFF. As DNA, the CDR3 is TGCGCCAGCAGCCAACGGGACAGGCCCTTCGGGGAGCTGTTTTTT.

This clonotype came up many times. CDR3 nucleotides: TGTGCCAGTAGCGGGACAGGCAATCAGCCCCAGCATTTT. Protein product: CASSGTGNQPQHF. The chain combines TRBV19 with TRBJ1-5; TRBD1 agrees at 7 bases. Germline V gene sequence: CDR1 LNHDA, CDR2 SQIVND (reference sequence). J was trimmed by 2 bases and V by 6 bases; bases with no gene match: 1. The CDR3 has 13 amino acids.

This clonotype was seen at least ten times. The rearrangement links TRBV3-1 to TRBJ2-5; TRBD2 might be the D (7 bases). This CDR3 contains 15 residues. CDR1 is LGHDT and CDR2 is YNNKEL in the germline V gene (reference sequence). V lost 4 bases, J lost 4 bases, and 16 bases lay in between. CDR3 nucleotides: TGTGCCAGCAGCCTTAGACTAGCAGGGGCAGAGACCCAGTACTTC. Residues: CASSLRLAGAETQYF.

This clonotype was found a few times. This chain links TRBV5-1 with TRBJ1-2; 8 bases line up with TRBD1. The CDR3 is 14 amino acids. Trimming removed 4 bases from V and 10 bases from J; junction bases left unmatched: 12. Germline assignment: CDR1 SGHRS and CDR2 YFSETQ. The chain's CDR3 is CASSDSTGGNVYTF. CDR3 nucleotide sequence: TGCGCCAGCAGCGATTCCACAGGGGGGAACGTCTACACCTTC.

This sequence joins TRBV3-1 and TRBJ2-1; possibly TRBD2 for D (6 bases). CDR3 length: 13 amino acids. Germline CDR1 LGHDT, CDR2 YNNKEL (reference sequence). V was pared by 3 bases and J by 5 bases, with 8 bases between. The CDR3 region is CASSQGGNNEQFF. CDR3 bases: TGTGCCAGCAGCCAGGGGGGAAACAATGAGCAGTTCTTC.

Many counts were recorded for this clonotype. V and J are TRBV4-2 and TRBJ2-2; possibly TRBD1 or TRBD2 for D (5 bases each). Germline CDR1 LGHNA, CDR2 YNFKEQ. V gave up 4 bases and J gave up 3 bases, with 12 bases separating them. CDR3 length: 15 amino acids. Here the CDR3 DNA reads TGTGCCAGCAGCCGTCGGGACGGGTACACCGGGGAGCTGTTTTTT. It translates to CASSRRDGYTGELFF.

CDR3 bases: TGTGCCAGCAGCTTACCGGGACAGGATTTGAACACTGAAGCTTTCTTT. Translated, it gives CASSLPGQDLNTEAFF. The chain carries TRBV7-9 and TRBJ1-1; 8 bases agree with TRBD1. Germline assignment: CDR1 SEHNR and CDR2 FQNEAQ (reference sequence). This CDR3 is 16 amino acids long. The ends lost 2 bases at V and 0 bases at J; junction bases unmatched: 5.

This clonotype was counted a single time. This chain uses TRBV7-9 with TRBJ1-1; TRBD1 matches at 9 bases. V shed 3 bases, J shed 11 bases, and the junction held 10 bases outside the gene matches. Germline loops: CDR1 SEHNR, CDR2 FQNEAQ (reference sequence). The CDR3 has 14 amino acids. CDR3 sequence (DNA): TGTGCCAGCAGCTTCGGGACAGGGACCCTAGGGGCTTTCTTT. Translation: CASSFGTGTLGAFF.

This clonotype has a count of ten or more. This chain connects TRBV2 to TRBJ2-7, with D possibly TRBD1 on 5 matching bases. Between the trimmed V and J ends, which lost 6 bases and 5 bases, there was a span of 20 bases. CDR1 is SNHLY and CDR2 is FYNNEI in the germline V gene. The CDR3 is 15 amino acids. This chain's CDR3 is CASSERWQGLNEQYF. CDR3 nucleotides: TGTGCCAGCAGCGAACGGTGGCAGGGTCTCAACGAGCAGTACTTC.

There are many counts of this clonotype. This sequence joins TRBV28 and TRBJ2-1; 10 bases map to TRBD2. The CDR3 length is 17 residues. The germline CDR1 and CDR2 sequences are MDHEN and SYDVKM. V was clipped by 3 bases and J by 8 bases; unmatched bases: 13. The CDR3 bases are TGTGCCAGCAGTTTGCCCCCGGGAGCGGGGGGGCCGGATGAGCAGTTCTTC. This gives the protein CASSLPPGAGGPDEQFF.

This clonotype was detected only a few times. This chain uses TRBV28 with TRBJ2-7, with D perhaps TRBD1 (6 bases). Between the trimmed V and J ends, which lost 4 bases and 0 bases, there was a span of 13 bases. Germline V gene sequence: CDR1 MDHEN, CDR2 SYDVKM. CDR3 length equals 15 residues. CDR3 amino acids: CASSSPSQGSYEQYF. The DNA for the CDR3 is TGTGCCAGCAGTTCCCCGTCACAGGGCTCCTACGAGCAGTACTTC.

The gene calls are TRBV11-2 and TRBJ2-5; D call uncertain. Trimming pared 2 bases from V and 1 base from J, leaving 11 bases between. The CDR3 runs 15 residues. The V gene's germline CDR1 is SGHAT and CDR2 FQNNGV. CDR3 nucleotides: TGTGCCAGCAGCTTATCCATGGGCGCCCAAGAGACCCAGTACTTC. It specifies CASSLSMGAQETQYF.

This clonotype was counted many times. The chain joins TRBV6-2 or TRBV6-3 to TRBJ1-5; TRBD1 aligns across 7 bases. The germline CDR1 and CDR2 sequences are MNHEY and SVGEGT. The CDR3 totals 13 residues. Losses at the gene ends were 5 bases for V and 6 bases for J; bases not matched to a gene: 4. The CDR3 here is CASSRTGAQPQHF. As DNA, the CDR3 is TGTGCCAGCAGTCGAACAGGGGCTCAGCCCCAGCATTTT.

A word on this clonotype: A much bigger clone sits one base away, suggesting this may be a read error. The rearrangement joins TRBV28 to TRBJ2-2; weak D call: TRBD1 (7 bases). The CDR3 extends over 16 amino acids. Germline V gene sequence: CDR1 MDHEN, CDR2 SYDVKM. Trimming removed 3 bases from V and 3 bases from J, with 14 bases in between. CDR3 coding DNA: TGTGCCAGCAGTTTTATGGAGGGGGCAGACACCGGGGAGCTGTTTTTT. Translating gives CASSFMEGADTGELFF.

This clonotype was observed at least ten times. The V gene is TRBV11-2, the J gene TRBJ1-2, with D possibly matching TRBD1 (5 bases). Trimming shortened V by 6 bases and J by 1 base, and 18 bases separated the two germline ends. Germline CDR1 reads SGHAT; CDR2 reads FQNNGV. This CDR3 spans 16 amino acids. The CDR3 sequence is CASRNLDRDSNYGYTF. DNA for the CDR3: TGTGCCAGCAGAAATTTGGACCGAGACAGTAACTATGGCTACACCTTC.

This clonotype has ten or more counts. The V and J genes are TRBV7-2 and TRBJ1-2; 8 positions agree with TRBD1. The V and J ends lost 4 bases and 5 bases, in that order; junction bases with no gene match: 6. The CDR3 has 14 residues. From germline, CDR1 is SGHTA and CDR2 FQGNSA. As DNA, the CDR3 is TGTGCCAGCAGCTCGGGACAGGTCTATTATGGCTACACCTTC. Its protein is CASSSGQVYYGYTF.

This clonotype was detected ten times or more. In DNA form, the CDR3 reads TGTGCCACCAGCAGAGCGAGGACGGCCACCTACGAGCAGTACTTC. Amino acid sequence: CATSRARTATYEQYF. This chain connects TRBV15 to TRBJ2-7, with unresolved D. This CDR3 comprises 15 residues. The germline V and J ends were trimmed by 1 base and 2 bases, with 12 bases remaining between them. Germline CDR1 and CDR2: LNHNV and YYDKDF (reference sequence).

CDR3 protein: CARGRQGFYNEQFF. The CDR3 bases are TGTGCCCGGGGGCGGCAGGGTTTTTACAATGAGCAGTTCTTC. The chain recombines TRBV28 with TRBJ2-1; perhaps D is TRBD1 or TRBD2 (6 bases each). CDR1 and CDR2 from the germline V gene are MDHEN and SYDVKM. This CDR3 comprises 14 residues. Trimming shortened V by 11 bases and J by 4 bases, and 18 bases separated the two germline ends. Combining the CDR3 with reference TRBV28 and TRBJ2-1 gives the whole variable domain DVKVTQSSRYLVKRTGEKVFLECVQDMDHENMFWYRQDPGLGLRLIYFSYDVKMKEKGDIPEGYSVSREKKERFSLILESASTNQTSMYLCARGRQGFYNEQFFGPGTRLTVL.

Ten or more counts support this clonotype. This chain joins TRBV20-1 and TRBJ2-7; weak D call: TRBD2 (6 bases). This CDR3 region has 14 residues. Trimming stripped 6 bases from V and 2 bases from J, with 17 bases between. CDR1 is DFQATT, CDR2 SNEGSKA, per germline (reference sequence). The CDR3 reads CSAPPGVATYEQYF. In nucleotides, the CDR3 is TGCAGTGCGCCCCCGGGGGTAGCCACCTACGAGCAGTACTTC.